This T cell receptor beta chain was obtained from a study of blood T cells in healthy people across ages. The CDR3 is made up of 15 amino acids. Trimming left V 3 bases short and J 0 bases short, with 9 bases between. CDR1 is SGHAT and CDR2 is FQNNGV in the germline V gene. For the second PCR, which ran for roughly 6 to 12 cycles, a sample-barcoded 5' primer and a J-beta primer mix were used. At least 2.5 million CDR3-containing paired-end reads were obtained per sample. TCRdb processed the 5' RACE reads anew with MiXCR; each CDR3 protein has one entry. The sample has about a million distinct CDR3 sequences; less than 45% are singletons. Donors were systemically healthy Caucasian individuals from Russia aged 6 to 90 years. Study observations and caveats: No one knew whether donors had CMV, which possibly confounded expanded clonotype changes. From one million sequenced T cells, diversity estimates were lower bounds.

This clonotype was detected a few times. What it recognizes is unknown. The clonotype was recovered from a man younger than 35 in good health. Sequencing was done on a sample of blood. The rearrangement uses TRBV11-2 and TRBJ2-1; D is unclear. This CDR3 is CASSFDLSSYNEQFF. CDR3 DNA sequence: TGTGCCAGCAGCTTCGACCTGAGCTCCTACAATGAGCAGTTCTTC.